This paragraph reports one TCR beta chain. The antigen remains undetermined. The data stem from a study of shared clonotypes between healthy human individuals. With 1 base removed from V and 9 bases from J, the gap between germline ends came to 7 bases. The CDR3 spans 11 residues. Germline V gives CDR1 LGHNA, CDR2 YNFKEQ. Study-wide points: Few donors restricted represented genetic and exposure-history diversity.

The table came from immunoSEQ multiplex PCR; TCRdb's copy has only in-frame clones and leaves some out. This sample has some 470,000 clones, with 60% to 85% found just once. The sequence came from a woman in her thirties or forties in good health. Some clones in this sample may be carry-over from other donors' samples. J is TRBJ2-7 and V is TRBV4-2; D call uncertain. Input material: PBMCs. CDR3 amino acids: CASSQADLQYF. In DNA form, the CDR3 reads TGTGCCAGCAGCCAAGCTGATTTGCAGTACTTC.